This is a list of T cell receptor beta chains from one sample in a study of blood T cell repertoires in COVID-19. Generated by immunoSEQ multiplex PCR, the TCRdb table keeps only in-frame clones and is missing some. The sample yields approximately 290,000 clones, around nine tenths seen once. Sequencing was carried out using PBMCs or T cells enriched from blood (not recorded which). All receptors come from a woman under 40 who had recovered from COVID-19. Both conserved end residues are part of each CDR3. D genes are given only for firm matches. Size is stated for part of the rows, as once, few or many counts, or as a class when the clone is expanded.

CDR3: CASSPRRDYEQYF
DNA: TGTGCCAGCAGCCCCCGTCGGGACTACGAGCAGTACTTC
V: TRBV12-3/TRBV12-4
size: -
J: TRBJ2-7
D: -

CDR3: CASKQASYNEQFF
DNA: TGTGCCAGCAAGCAGGCCTCCTACAATGAGCAGTTCTTC
V: TRBV2
size: -
J: TRBJ2-1
D: -

CDR3: CASSPPLRPRGLVSYNEQFF
DNA: TGTGCCAGCAGTCCCCCTCTTAGGCCCCGGGGACTAGTCTCCTACAATGAGCAGTTCTTC
V: TRBV6-6
size: many
J: TRBJ2-1
D: TRBD2

CDR3: CASMGGAGARNEQFF
DNA: TGTGCCAGCATGGGAGGGGCGGGAGCCAGGAATGAGCAGTTCTTC
V: TRBV6-5
size: few
J: TRBJ2-1
D: TRBD2

CDR3: CASSPRVGGETQYF
DNA: TGCGCCAGCAGCCCACGAGTGGGCGGGGAGACCCAGTACTTC
V: TRBV5-1
size: -
J: TRBJ2-5
D: -

CDR3: CATSRDRTVGTEAFF
DNA: TGTGCCACCAGCAGGGATCGGACAGTGGGGACTGAAGCTTTCTTT
V: TRBV15
size: once
J: TRBJ1-1
D: -

CDR3: CASSPKGLAGDYNEQFF
DNA: TGTGCCAGCTCCCCTAAGGGACTAGCGGGAGACTACAATGAGCAGTTCTTC
V: TRBV18
size: -
J: TRBJ2-1
D: TRBD2

CDR3: CASSTRDRVSPLHF
DNA: TGTGCCAGCAGTACCCGGGACAGGGTCTCACCCCTCCACTTT
V: TRBV28
size: -
J: TRBJ1-6
D: TRBD1

CDR3: CASSLTGYGANRNEKLFF
DNA: TGTGCCAGCAGCTTGACAGGGTACGGAGCAAACCGGAATGAAAAACTGTTTTTT
V: TRBV5-8
size: -
J: TRBJ1-4
D: -

CDR3: CAISDGQGGNEKLFF
DNA: TGTGCCATCAGTGATGGACAGGGGGGGAATGAAAAACTGTTTTTT
V: TRBV10-3
size: -
J: TRBJ1-4
D: TRBD1

CDR3: CASSYYRATGELFF
DNA: TGTGCCAGCAGTTACTACAGGGCCACCGGGGAGCTGTTTTTT
V: TRBV6-5
size: -
J: TRBJ2-2
D: -

CDR3: CSVGLAYEQYF
DNA: TGCAGCGTTGGATTAGCCTACGAGCAGTACTTC
V: TRBV29-1
size: -
J: TRBJ2-7
D: -

CDR3: CASSAQGQGKNTIYF
DNA: TGCGCCAGCAGCGCCCAAGGACAGGGGAAAAACACCATATATTTT
V: TRBV5-1
size: -
J: TRBJ1-3
D: TRBD1

CDR3: CAISEPTGLADNEQFF
DNA: TGTGCCATCAGTGAGCCCACGGGACTAGCGGACAATGAGCAGTTCTTC
V: TRBV10-3
size: -
J: TRBJ2-1
D: TRBD2

CDR3: CASSQRQVNTEAFF
DNA: TGTGCCAGCAGCCAGAGACAGGTGAACACTGAAGCTTTCTTT
V: TRBV14
size: -
J: TRBJ1-1
D: -

CDR3: CASSQGLAGQYNEQFF
DNA: TGTGCCAGCAGCCAAGGGCTAGCGGGACAATACAATGAGCAGTTCTTC
V: TRBV3-1/TRBV3-2
size: -
J: TRBJ2-1
D: TRBD2

CDR3: CASSLNTDTQYF
DNA: TGTGCCAGCAGCCTTAATACAGATACGCAGTATTTT
V: TRBV5-4
size: -
J: TRBJ2-3
D: -

CDR3: CASSSHVTSGALGEQFF
DNA: TGTGCCAGCAGTTCCCACGTGACTAGCGGGGCCTTGGGCGAGCAGTTCTTC
V: TRBV27
size: -
J: TRBJ2-1
D: TRBD2

CDR3: CASRKTGFNQPQHF
DNA: TGTGCCAGCAGAAAGACAGGGTTTAATCAGCCCCAGCATTTT
V: TRBV7-8
size: -
J: TRBJ1-5
D: TRBD1

CDR3: CAWSALAGFDEQFF
DNA: TGTGCCTGGAGCGCACTAGCGGGATTCGATGAGCAGTTCTTC
V: TRBV30
size: -
J: TRBJ2-1
D: TRBD2

CDR3: CAWSVRGGGGYTF
DNA: TGTGCCTGGAGTGTAAGAGGGGGCGGTGGCTACACCTTC
V: TRBV30
size: -
J: TRBJ1-2
D: TRBD1

CDR3: CAIRDRNEKLFF
DNA: TGTGCCATCCGGGACAGGAATGAAAAACTGTTTTTT
V: TRBV6-5
size: -
J: TRBJ1-4
D: TRBD1

CDR3: CASTWTSGSSQEQFF
DNA: TGTGCCAGCACGTGGACTAGCGGGAGTTCCCAGGAGCAGTTCTTC
V: TRBV18
size: -
J: TRBJ2-1
D: TRBD2

CDR3: CASSNRAASTNEKLFF
DNA: TGTGCCAGCAGCAACCGAGCCGCCTCAACTAATGAAAAACTGTTTTTT
V: TRBV5-5
size: -
J: TRBJ1-4
D: -

CDR3: CAWSFFLAGEYNEQFF
DNA: TGTGCCTGGAGTTTTTTTCTAGCGGGAGAATACAATGAGCAGTTCTTC
V: TRBV30
size: -
J: TRBJ2-1
D: TRBD2

CDR3: CASSERQDGSPLHF
DNA: TGCGCCAGCAGTGAAAGGCAGGATGGTTCACCCCTCCACTTT
V: TRBV10-1
size: many
J: TRBJ1-6
D: -

CDR3: CASSQGPSSYEQYF
DNA: TGTGCCAGCAGCCAAGGGCCGTCTTCCTACGAGCAGTACTTC
V: TRBV3-1/TRBV3-2
size: -
J: TRBJ2-7
D: -

CDR3: CASSFHDRGNTIYF
DNA: TGTGCCAGCAGTTTCCACGACAGGGGGAACACCATATATTTT
V: TRBV28
size: -
J: TRBJ1-3
D: TRBD1

CDR3: CASSYTGTGSETFF
DNA: TGTGCCAGCAGCTATACCGGGACAGGGAGTGAGACTTTCTTT
V: TRBV2
size: -
J: TRBJ1-1
D: TRBD1

CDR3: CASSYTRWLAGGTTHNEQFF
DNA: TGTGCCAGCAGTTATACGCGCTGGCTAGCGGGAGGGACGACTCACAATGAGCAGTTCTTC
V: TRBV6-2/TRBV6-3
size: -
J: TRBJ2-1
D: TRBD2

CDR3: CASSGQGAANEKLFF
DNA: TGTGCCAGCAGCGGACAGGGGGCGGCTAATGAAAAACTGTTTTTT
V: TRBV7-9
size: -
J: TRBJ1-4
D: TRBD1

CDR3: CNPRGPQYF
DNA: TGCAACCCGAGGGGGCCCCAGTACTTC
V: TRBV29-1
size: -
J: TRBJ2-5
D: TRBD1

CDR3: CASSLGQTGELFF
DNA: TGTGCCAGCAGCTTAGGACAAACCGGGGAGCTGTTTTTT
V: TRBV7-2
size: -
J: TRBJ2-2
D: -

CDR3: CASSQSGRPGELFF
DNA: TGTGCCAGCAGCCAAAGCGGGAGGCCCGGGGAGCTGTTTTTT
V: TRBV3-1/TRBV3-2
size: -
J: TRBJ2-2
D: TRBD2

CDR3: CASSYSMGQYNSPLHF
DNA: TGTGCCAGCAGTTACTCGATGGGACAGTATAATTCACCCCTCCACTTT
V: TRBV6-5
size: -
J: TRBJ1-6
D: TRBD1

CDR3: CASSLKLAGYNEQFF
DNA: TGTGCCAGCAGCTTAAAACTAGCGGGGTACAATGAGCAGTTCTTC
V: TRBV13
size: once
J: TRBJ2-1
D: TRBD2

CDR3: CASRTGSTDTQYF
DNA: TGTGCCAGCAGAACAGGGAGCACAGATACGCAGTATTTT
V: TRBV2
size: -
J: TRBJ2-3
D: -

CDR3: CASSPWGRGDVYGYTF
DNA: TGTGCCAGCAGTCCCTGGGGCAGGGGCGATGTCTATGGCTACACCTTC
V: TRBV28
size: -
J: TRBJ1-2
D: -

CDR3: CASSPELAATDTQYF
DNA: TGTGCCAGCTCACCAGAACTAGCGGCTACAGATACGCAGTATTTT
V: TRBV18
size: -
J: TRBJ2-3
D: TRBD2

CDR3: CASSLAGREGEQFF
DNA: TGTGCCAGCAGCTTAGCGGGCAGGGAGGGTGAGCAGTTCTTC
V: TRBV11-2
size: -
J: TRBJ2-1
D: TRBD2

CDR3: CASNKGGSEKLFF
DNA: TGTGCCAGCAACAAGGGTGGGAGTGAAAAACTGTTTTTT
V: TRBV9
size: -
J: TRBJ1-4
D: -

CDR3: CASSLADLSGGYNEQFF
DNA: TGCGCCAGCAGCTTGGCCGATCTGTCAGGGGGCTACAATGAGCAGTTCTTC
V: TRBV5-1
size: -
J: TRBJ2-1
D: TRBD1